This TCR beta chain was identified in a study of cytomegalovirus exposure and HLA in healthy donors (dated by TCRdb to 2016 to 2017). Broadly, across the study: An earlier analysis of some 500 of the donors reported 250 to 300 Gb of sequence data and roughly 100 million unique TCR beta sequences from about 200 million T cells. Every discovery cohort repertoire had been produced on one sequencing platform. A later analysis re-examined previously published TCR beta repertoires from more than 600 donors and added high-resolution HLA genotyping to investigate patterns of TCR occurrence. Roughly 320 gigabases of sequencing data and approximately 91 million unique TCR sequences made up an early release that covered around 640 HLA-typed donors. Along with the 666-subject first cohort, a separate validation cohort of over a hundred different subjects was used. On average, about 240,000 unique TCR beta nucleotide sequences were sequenced per donor among fewer than 500 genotyped donors of the cohort, with roughly 18% of those sequences being non-productive. Donor age, sex, ethnicity and CMV serostatus were compiled alongside the repertoire data. The later analysis used no new phenotypic data to find candidate immune exposures, relying instead on TCR beta sequences and their occurrence across donors. The study used immunosequencing to profile the T cell repertoires of about 670 subjects and linked those repertoires to cytomegalovirus serostatus. Genome-wide SNP genotypes for about 65% of the roughly 670 donors were used in a later genetic analysis, which treated that subset as a discovery cohort. Because of strong linkage in the cohort, roughly five DR-DQ haplotypes were treated as single units for association and clustering. To predict cytomegalovirus infection status, the study brought together high-throughput TCR immunosequencing, statistical association of individual TCRs with disease status, and machine learning. Class I and class II HLA loci were covered by the typing at four-digit resolution. In an earlier analysis of several hundred of the donors, high-throughput TCR beta sequencing was used to judge whether each TCR beta V gene segment behaved as functional or pseudogenic. The genetic ancestry cluster associated with self-reported Caucasian donors included roughly 84% of the roughly 380 genotyped donors. The aim of the study was to test whether cataloging public T cell receptors could identify signatures of past pathogen exposure. The number of donors typed differed by locus, with roughly 629-640 for A, B, C, DRB1 and DQB1, more than 500 for DQA1, some 570 for DPA1, and around 430 for DPB1.

In total, 630 or so healthy bone marrow donors made up the cohort. All cohort members were sampled while nominally healthy, although unrecorded immune exposures were likely present. The donor tested CMV seronegative and was one of the 352 seronegative cohort members. A peripheral blood sample was provided by each donor, and peripheral blood mononuclear cells were used for TCR beta sequencing. Genomic DNA extraction from the blood cell samples was performed with the Qiagen DNeasy Blood Extraction Kit. Library method: the immunoSEQ multiplex PCR assay. The multiplex PCR relied on a mix of 60 forward primers for TCR Vbeta segments and 13 reverse primers for TCR Jbeta segments. The CDR3 region of rearranged TCR beta genes was amplified from genomic DNA by a multiplex PCR assay. On the Illumina HiSeq System, the amplified TCR beta libraries were sequenced as 87-base-pair reads. The study's own analysis went as follows. A later analysis counted some 80 million unique TCR beta chains across the 666 repertoires, and 9 million to 14 million of these chains were shared by at least two donors. Raw reads were error-corrected and collapsed into unique sequences by a nearest-neighbor algorithm in which closely related sequences were merged to remove PCR and sequencing errors. V, D and J gene segments were assigned by aligning CDR3 sequences to IMGT reference sequences. For a sequence to be retained, a match of at least six nucleotides was required to both a V gene segment and a J gene segment. A rearrangement was called productive if the CDR3 had no stop codons and remained in frame with V and J, and every other rearrangement was called non-productive. Following IMGT convention, CDR3 was defined as the stretch from the second conserved V-encoded cysteine to the conserved J-encoded phenylalanine. In an earlier analysis of roughly 580 of the donors, sequences lacking an unambiguous match to a single V gene segment were excluded. An earlier analysis of approximately 590 of the donors classified V segments as functional when productive rearrangements were above 56.7% and as segregating when the standard deviation between donors was above 5%. A statistical classification framework was built for diagnosing cytomegalovirus status from the catalog of TCR beta chain sequences. In a later analysis, TCR nucleotide sequences were compared against IMGT/GENE-DB human TR gene sequences so that V and J genes could be assigned. In a later analysis, CDR3 sequences and most-parsimonious VDJ recombination scenarios were assigned using the TCRdist pipeline. A later analysis defined each TCR beta chain by its CDR3 amino acid sequence plus V-gene family, and excluded reads lacking a unique V-gene family. A later analysis removed 500 to 650 highly shared, low-generation-probability nucleotide sequences to deal with suspected cross-contamination and a sequencing artifact. A later analysis calculated a clonal expansion index for each public chain from normalized within-repertoire ranks of inferred template counts. In a later analysis, generation probabilities were computed with a VDJ recombination model fitted to out-of-frame rearrangements, and the resulting probabilities were checked against IGoR. In a later analysis, hypergeometric tests were used to score TCR-TCR, TCR-HLA and TCR-CMV co-occurrence, with a repertoire-size bias correction applied to TCR pairs. False discovery rates were estimated in a later analysis by permuting HLA or CMV assignments 20 times. In a later analysis, co-occurring TCRs were grouped with DBSCAN, and TCRdist sequence similarity was added when clustering was performed within HLA-allele-positive subsets. Co-occurrence clustering excluded repertoires with fewer than 30,000 or more than 120,000 public chains, plus five with anomalous nucleotide sharing. This immuneACCESS table, as held by TCRdb, lists in-frame sequences with V and J called but not all clones. Of the missing ones, under half trace to an unresolved V gene in checked studies; the others have no known cause. The DNA gave D and trimming, while V, J and clone size come from that table. Recorded for this sample are 210,000 or so clones; 65% to 80% of them occurred a single time. Roughly 16% of the sample goes to the ten largest clones.

Findings and caveats that apply to the study as a whole: In the study, 150 to 200 TCR beta chains were listed as associated with cytomegalovirus. At a false discovery rate of 0.05, a later analysis linked under 20,000 TCR beta sequences to specific HLA alleles. This cohort had only TCR beta chains sequenced, and the lack of alpha or paired-chain data limited which features could be detected. V-gene and J-gene trimming of TCR beta chains was associated with a missense DCLRE1C variant in a later genetic analysis, and the association was replicated in an independent cohort. In an earlier analysis of approximately 590 of the donors, most TCR beta V segments were observed in productive rearrangements about 87% or about 30% of the time, broadly matching IMGT annotations. Because counts were too low, some 17 rarely observed V segments, including chromosome 9 orphons, were left out of the earlier analysis of about 500 of the donors. Strong co-occurrence of HLA alleles, especially DR and DQ, made assigning TCR associations to individual alleles difficult. The presence/absence analyses assumed that sequencing depth was roughly uniform across donors, and that assumption may not be true. A later genetic analysis reported fewer N-insertions in productive TCRs among donors in an Asian-associated ancestry cluster than the approximately 700-donor mean. Across donors, most TCR sequences were observed very rarely, whereas some public TCRs were present in many individuals. Correlated functional status among segregating V segments might be attributable to linkage disequilibrium, but an unknown experimental factor could not be ruled out. Most CMV-associated TCR beta chains appeared to be HLA-restricted in a later analysis, and the HLA associations seemed to be driven largely by CMV exposure. A further reported finding was that TCR beta sequences accurately predicted the HLA-A and HLA-B alleles for most subjects in the first cohort. The authors suggested that the approach could potentially be generalized to other disease states and immunological phenotypes. The classifier was reported to diagnose cytomegalovirus status with high specificity and sensitivity in both the original and validation cohorts. In a later analysis, several top co-occurrence clusters were reported to appear linked to parvovirus B19, influenza, CMV and Epstein-Barr virus. Because some donors lacked HLA typing at each locus, the association tests relied only on the typed subset. In a later analysis, TCR association rates were found to vary across HLA loci, with the most associated TCRs seen for DRB1 alleles and the fewest for HLA-C alleles. CMV serostatus was the only immune exposure information available for the cohort. In a later analysis, HLA-associated TCR beta chains were found to be more clonally expanded and to have lower generation probabilities than equally common non-associated chains. In vitro tests confirmed that a few of the cytomegalovirus-associated TCR beta chains recognize cytomegalovirus antigens. A cluster of highly shared sequence variants was judged likely to represent a technical artifact of the sequencing pipeline.

Comment on this clone: No cognate antigen has been identified for it. Per-base quality was not reported, and no clone a single base away is much larger than it.

The sequence derives from a man in his forties or fifties in good health and CMV-seronegative. Sequences were obtained from PBMCs.

CDR3 loop: CASSLGPGAYEQYF. Here is the DNA: TGTGCCAGCAGTTTAGGGCCGGGGGCCTACGAGCAGTACTTC. This chain is built from TRBV27 and TRBJ2-7; the best D guess is TRBD2, with 6 bases matching. There are 14 amino acids in the CDR3, from cysteine to phenylalanine inclusive. Of all the DNA, just the CDR3 is kept, 42 bases in frame from base 1. CDR1 and CDR2 are drawn from the germline V gene (reference sequence): MNHEY, SMNVEV. The junction shows trimming of 2 bases on V and 2 bases on J, plus 10 bases between the germline ends.